Each of the 6 T cell receptor beta chains below was sequenced from the same sample in a study of CD8 T cells in ankylosing spondylitis. TCRdb reanalysed the 5' RACE reads using MiXCR and keeps one entry per CDR3 protein. The data show about 160,000 distinct CDR3 sequences, 15% to 20% seen once. Material: blood, either unsorted or a sorted T cell fraction (not recorded which). All receptors come from a male donor with ankylosing spondylitis or in good health (not recorded which).

This clonotype has at least ten counts. This chain connects TRBV27 to TRBJ1-1; the D is unclear. V shed 0 bases and J shed 0 bases, with 14 bases lying between them. The CDR3 runs 17 residues. Germline V lookup: CDR1 MNHEY, CDR2 SMNVEV (reference sequence). The CDR3 region has the DNA TGTGCCAGCAGTTTATCGTATCTTGGGATTATGAACACTGAAGCTTTCTTT. Its protein is CASSLSYLGIMNTEAFF.

The chain combines TRBV28 with TRBJ1-4; 8 bases are shared with TRBD1. Germline loops: CDR1 MDHEN, CDR2 SYDVKM. The J segment lost 5 bases and the V segment lost 5 bases, leaving 16 bases of the junction unmatched. The CDR3 contains 18 residues. The CDR3 protein is CASSPFHPRTGMNEKLFF. The CDR3 DNA reads as TGTGCCAGCAGTCCGTTCCATCCCAGGACAGGGATGAATGAAAAACTGTTTTTT. The entire variable domain, with the rest obtained from reference TRBV28 and TRBJ1-4, is as follows: DVKVTQSSRYLVKRTGEKVFLECVQDMDHENMFWYRQDPGLGLRLIYFSYDVKMKEKGDIPEGYSVSREKKERFSLILESASTNQTSMYLCASSPFHPRTGMNEKLFFGSGTQLSVL.

This clonotype was seen ten or more times. The V call is TRBV19, the J call TRBJ2-5, with unresolved D. V was clipped by 3 bases and J by 4 bases, with 9 bases between them. The CDR3 is 13 amino acids. Germline lookup yields CDR1 LNHDA and CDR2 SQIVND (reference sequence). The CDR3 bases are TGTGCCAGTAGTATGGGCCCGGGAGAGACCCAGTACTTC. Residues: CASSMGPGETQYF. The variable domain in full, completed from reference TRBV19 and TRBJ2-5, reads DGGITQSPKYLFRKEGQNVTLSCEQNLNHDAMYWYRQDPGQGLRLIYYSQIVNDFQKGDIAEGYSVSREKKESFPLTVTSAQKNPTAFYLCASSMGPGETQYFGPGTRLLVL.

In regard to this clonotype: A single base separates this from a much larger clone, so it may be a read error. The J gene is TRBJ2-3, the V gene TRBV10-3, with a possible D match to TRBD2 (6 bases). Germline lookup yields CDR1 ENHRY and CDR2 SYGVKD. The V gene lost 7 bases and the J gene lost 1 base, with 18 bases spanning the gap. The CDR3 runs to 16 residues. The CDR3 spells CAIKLTNGRGTDTQYF. CDR3 bases: TGTGCCATCAAGTTGACTAACGGGAGAGGCACAGATACGCAGTATTTT.

A remark on this clonotype: A read error may explain this, as a much larger clone is one base away. CDR3 DNA: TGTGTCAGCAGCCAGATTACAGGGGGAGAGACCCAGTACTTC. Protein sequence: CVSSQITGGETQYF. J is TRBJ2-5 and V is TRBV7-9, with TRBD1 identical over 8 bases. CDR3 length equals 14 residues. Germline V gives CDR1 SEHNR, CDR2 FQNEAQ (reference sequence).

This clonotype was seen at least ten times. The V call is TRBV18, the J call TRBJ2-1; 9 bases agree with TRBD1. This CDR3 is 18 amino acids long. After removal of 4 bases from V and 1 base from J, the junction contained 11 bases not matched to a gene. In germline, CDR1 is KGHSH, CDR2 LQKENI. In DNA form, the CDR3 reads TGTGCCAGCTCACTCTTACACGGGACAGGGTTGTCCTACAATGAGCAGTTCTTC. It specifies CASSLLHGTGLSYNEQFF.